This is a list of T cell receptor beta chains from one sample in a study of blood T cell repertoires in COVID-19. Sequencing was performed with immunoSEQ multiplex PCR; in TCRdb, only in-frame clones are kept and a portion is missing. The table lists about 190,000 clones, 84% of them singletons. The sequenced sample was peripheral blood. The source of these receptors is a human donor in a cohort sampled during active COVID-19. Each CDR3 is given with its conserved first and last residue. The order of the fields is V gene, CDR3 length, D gene, clone size, J gene, CDR3 protein, CDR3 DNA. The D gene is left open where the match is weak. The size field is filled for only some rows; it gives once, few, many or a size class.

TRBV18	15	TRBD1	.	TRBJ1-2	CASSTKIRTGFGYTF	TGTGCCAGCTCCACTAAGATACGGACAGGGTTTGGCTACACCTTC
TRBV7-2	15	.	.	TRBJ1-1	CASSLISGRWTEAFF	TGTGCCAGCAGCTTAATAAGTGGGCGTTGGACTGAAGCTTTCTTT
TRBV3-1/TRBV3-2	14	TRBD1	.	TRBJ1-3	CASSLGGRGITIYF	TGTGCCAGCAGCCTAGGGGGCAGAGGAATCACCATATATTTT
TRBV2	14	TRBD1	.	TRBJ1-1	CASSPTGVYTEAFF	TGTGCCAGCAGTCCTACAGGGGTTTACACTGAAGCTTTCTTT
TRBV9	15	.	.	TRBJ2-3	CASSVIAASTDTQYF	TGTGCCAGCAGCGTAATAGCGGCTAGCACAGATACGCAGTATTTT
TRBV3-1/TRBV3-2	19	.	.	TRBJ2-2	CASSQPRRGQRSNTGELFF	TGTGCCAGCAGCCAACCCCGGCGGGGACAGCGGTCGAACACCGGGGAGCTGTTTTTT
TRBV10-3	18	TRBD1	many	TRBJ2-6	CAISLLGQGFSGANVLTF	TGTGCCATCAGCCTGCTCGGACAGGGGTTCTCTGGGGCCAACGTCCTGACTTTC
TRBV25-1	15	TRBD2	.	TRBJ2-3	CASNAPSGYTDTQYF	TGTGCCTCAAATGCCCCTAGCGGCTACACAGATACGCAGTATTTT
TRBV12-3/TRBV12-4	13	TRBD1	.	TRBJ1-2	CASSFLTGYGYTF	TGTGCCAGCAGTTTCTTGACAGGGTATGGCTACACCTTC
TRBV10-1	15	.	few	TRBJ1-3	CASSSPPKKQYTIYF	TGCGCCAGCAGTTCCCCTCCCAAGAAACAGTACACCATATATTTT
TRBV10-3	12	TRBD1	.	TRBJ2-7	CAIRPQGHEQYF	TGTGCCATCAGGCCACAGGGGCATGAGCAGTACTTC
TRBV6-5	14	.	few	TRBJ2-7	CASRAAGDHGEQYF	TGTGCCAGCAGAGCTGCGGGCGACCATGGAGAGCAGTACTTC
TRBV14	13	.	.	TRBJ1-5	CASSSGGYQPQHF	TGTGCCAGCAGCTCGGGGGGATATCAGCCCCAGCATTTT
TRBV19	14	.	.	TRBJ1-1	CASSIAGRGTEAFF	TGTGCCAGTAGTATCGCGGGCCGTGGTACTGAAGCTTTCTTT